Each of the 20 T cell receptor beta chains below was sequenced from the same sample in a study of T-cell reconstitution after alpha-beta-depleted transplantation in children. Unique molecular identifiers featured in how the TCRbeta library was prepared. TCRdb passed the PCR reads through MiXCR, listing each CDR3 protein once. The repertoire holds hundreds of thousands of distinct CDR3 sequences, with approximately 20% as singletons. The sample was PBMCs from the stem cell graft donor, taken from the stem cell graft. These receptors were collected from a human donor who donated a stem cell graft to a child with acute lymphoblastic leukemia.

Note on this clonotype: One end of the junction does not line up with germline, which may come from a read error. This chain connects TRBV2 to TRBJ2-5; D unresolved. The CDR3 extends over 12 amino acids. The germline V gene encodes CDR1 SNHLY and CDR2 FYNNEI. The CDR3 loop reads CASSGLQETEYF. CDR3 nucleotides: TGTGCCAGCAGTGGCCTTCAAGAGACCGAGTACTTC.

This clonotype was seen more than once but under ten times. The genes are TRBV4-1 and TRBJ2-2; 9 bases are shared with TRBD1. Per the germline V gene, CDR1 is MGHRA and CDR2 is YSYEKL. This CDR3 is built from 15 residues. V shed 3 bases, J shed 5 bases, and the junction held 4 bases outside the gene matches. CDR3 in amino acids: CASSHPGTGTGELFF. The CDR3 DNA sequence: TGCGCCAGCAGCCACCCCGGGACAGGGACCGGGGAGCTGTTTTTT.

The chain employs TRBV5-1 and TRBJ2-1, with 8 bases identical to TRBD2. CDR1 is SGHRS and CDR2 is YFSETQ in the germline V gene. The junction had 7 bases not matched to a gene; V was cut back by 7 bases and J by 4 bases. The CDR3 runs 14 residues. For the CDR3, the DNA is TGCGCCAGCGGCCTAGCGGGCGTTTACAATGAGCAGTTCTTC. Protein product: CASGLAGVYNEQFF.

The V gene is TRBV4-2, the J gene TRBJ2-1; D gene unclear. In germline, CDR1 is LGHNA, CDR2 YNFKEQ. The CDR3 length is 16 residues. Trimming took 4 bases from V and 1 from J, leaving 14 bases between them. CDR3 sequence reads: CASSRRHDISYNEQFF. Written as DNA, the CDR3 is TGTGCCAGCAGCCGGCGGCATGACATATCCTACAATGAGCAGTTCTTC.

CDR3 bases: TGCAGTGCTAGAGAAGGCCGGGGGCAGTTCTTC. Its translation is CSAREGRGQFF. The rearrangement uses TRBV20-1 and TRBJ2-1, with D perhaps matching TRBD2 (5 bases). Germline CDR1 and CDR2: DFQATT and SNEGSKA (reference sequence). The germline V and J ends were trimmed by 0 bases and 12 bases, with 9 bases remaining between them. This CDR3 contains 11 residues.

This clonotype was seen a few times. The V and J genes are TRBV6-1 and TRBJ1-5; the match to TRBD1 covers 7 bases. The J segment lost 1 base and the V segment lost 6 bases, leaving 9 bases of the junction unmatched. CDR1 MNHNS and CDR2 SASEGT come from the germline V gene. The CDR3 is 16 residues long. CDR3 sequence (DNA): TGTGCCAGCAGGTGGACAGGCCCCCTCAGCAATCAGCCCCAGCATTTT. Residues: CASRWTGPLSNQPQHF.

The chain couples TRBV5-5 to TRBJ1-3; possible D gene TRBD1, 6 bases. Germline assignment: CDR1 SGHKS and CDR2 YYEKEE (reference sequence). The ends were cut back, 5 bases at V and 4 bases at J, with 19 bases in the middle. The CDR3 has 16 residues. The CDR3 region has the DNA TGTGCCAGCAGAAGCCCGGAGGGGGGCCTCGGAAACACCATATATTTT. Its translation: CASRSPEGGLGNTIYF. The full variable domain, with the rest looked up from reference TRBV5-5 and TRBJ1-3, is DAGVTQSPTHLIKTRGQQVTLRCSPISGHKSVSWYQQVLGQGPQFIFQYYEKEERGRGNFPDRFSARQFPNYSSELNVNALLLGDSALYLCASRSPEGGLGNTIYFGEGSWLTVV.

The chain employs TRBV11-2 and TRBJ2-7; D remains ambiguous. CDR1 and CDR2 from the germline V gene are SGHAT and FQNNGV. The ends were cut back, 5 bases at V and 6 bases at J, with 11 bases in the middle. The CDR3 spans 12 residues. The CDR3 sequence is CASSTYLGEQYF. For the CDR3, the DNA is TGTGCCAGCAGCACCTACCTAGGCGAGCAGTACTTC.

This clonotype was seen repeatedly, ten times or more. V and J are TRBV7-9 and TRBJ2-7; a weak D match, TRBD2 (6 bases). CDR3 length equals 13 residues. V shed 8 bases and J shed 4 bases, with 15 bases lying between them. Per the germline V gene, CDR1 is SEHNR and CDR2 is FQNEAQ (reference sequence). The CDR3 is CASGLAGPYEQYF. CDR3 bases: TGTGCCAGCGGTCTGGCGGGGCCTTACGAGCAGTACTTC. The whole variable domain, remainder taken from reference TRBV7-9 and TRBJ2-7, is DTGVSQNPRHKITKRGQNVTFRCDPISEHNRLYWYRQTLGQGPEFLTYFQNEAQLEKSRLLSDRFSAERPKGSFSTLEIQRTEQGDSAMYLCASGLAGPYEQYFGPGTRLTVT.

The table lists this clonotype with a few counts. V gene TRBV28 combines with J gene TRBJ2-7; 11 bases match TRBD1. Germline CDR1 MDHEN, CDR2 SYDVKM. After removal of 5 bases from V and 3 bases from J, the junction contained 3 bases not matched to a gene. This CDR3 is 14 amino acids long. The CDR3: CASSMGTGGYEQYF. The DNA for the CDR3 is TGTGCCAGCAGTATGGGGACAGGGGGCTACGAGCAGTACTTC.

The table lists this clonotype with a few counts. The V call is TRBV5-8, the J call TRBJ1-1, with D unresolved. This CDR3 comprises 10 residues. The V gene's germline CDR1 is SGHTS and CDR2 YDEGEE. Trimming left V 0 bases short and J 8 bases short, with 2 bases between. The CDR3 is CASSLGEAFF. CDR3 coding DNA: TGTGCCAGCAGCTTGGGAGAAGCTTTCTTT.

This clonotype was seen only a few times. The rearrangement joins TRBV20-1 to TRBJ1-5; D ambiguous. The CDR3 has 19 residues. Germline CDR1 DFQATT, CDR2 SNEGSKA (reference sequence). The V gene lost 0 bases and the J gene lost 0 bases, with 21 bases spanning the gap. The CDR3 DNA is TGCAGTGCTAGAGATCGCGGACCATTACCGTTCTATAGCAATCAGCCCCAGCATTTT. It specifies CSARDRGPLPFYSNQPQHF.

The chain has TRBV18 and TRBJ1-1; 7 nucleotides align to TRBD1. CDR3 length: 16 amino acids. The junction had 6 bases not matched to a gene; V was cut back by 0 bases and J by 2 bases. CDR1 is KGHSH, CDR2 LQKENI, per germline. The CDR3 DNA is TGTGCCAGCTCACCACCGGGGGAGGGGGCAAACACTGAAGCTTTCTTT. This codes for CASSPPGEGANTEAFF. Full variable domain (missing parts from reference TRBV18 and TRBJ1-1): NAGVMQNPRHLVRRRGQEARLRCSPMKGHSHVYWYRQLPEEGLKFMVYLQKENIIDESGMPKERFSAEFPKEGPSILRIQQVVRGDSAAYFCASSPPGEGANTEAFFGQGTRLTVV.

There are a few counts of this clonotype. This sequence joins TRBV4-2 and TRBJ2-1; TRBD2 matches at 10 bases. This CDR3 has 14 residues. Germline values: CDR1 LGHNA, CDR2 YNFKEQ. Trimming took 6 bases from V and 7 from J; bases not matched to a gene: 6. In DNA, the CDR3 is TGTGCCAGCAGTCTAGCGGGAGAGGAGAATGAGCAGTTCTTC. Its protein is CASSLAGEENEQFF.

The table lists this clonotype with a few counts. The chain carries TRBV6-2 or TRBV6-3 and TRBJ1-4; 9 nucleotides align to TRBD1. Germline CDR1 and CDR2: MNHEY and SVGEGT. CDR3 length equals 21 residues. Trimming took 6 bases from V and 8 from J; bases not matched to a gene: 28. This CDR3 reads CASRPGEWRRDRAVGKEKLFF. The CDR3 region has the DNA TGTGCCAGCAGGCCCGGGGAATGGCGACGGGACAGGGCGGTAGGAAAAGAAAAACTGTTTTTT.

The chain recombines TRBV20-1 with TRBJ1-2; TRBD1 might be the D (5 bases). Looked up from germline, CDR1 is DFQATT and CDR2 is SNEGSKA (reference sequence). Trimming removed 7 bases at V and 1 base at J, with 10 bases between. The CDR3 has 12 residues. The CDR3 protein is CSERQINYGYTF. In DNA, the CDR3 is TGCAGTGAGAGACAGATTAACTATGGCTACACCTTC.

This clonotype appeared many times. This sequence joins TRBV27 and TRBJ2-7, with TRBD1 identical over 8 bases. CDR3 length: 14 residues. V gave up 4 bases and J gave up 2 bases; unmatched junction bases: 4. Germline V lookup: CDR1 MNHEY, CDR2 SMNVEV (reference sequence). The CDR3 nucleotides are TGTGCCAGCAGTTCACGGACAGGGCCCTACGAGCAGTACTTC. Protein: CASSSRTGPYEQYF.

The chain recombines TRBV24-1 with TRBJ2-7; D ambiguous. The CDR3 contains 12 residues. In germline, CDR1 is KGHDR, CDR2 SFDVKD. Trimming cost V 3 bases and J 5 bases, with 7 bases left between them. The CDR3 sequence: CATSDELDEQYF. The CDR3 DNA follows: TGTGCCACCAGTGATGAGCTGGACGAGCAGTACTTC.

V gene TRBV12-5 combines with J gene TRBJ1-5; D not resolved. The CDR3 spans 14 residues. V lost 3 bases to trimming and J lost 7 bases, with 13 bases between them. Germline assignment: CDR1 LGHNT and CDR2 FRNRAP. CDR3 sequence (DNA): TGTGCTAGTGGTTTAAGGCCCGGAGTACAGCCCCAGCATTTT. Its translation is CASGLRPGVQPQHF.

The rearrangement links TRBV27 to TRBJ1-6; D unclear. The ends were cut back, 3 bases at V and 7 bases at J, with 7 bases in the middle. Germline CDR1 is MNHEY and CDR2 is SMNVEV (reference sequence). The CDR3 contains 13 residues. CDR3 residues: CASSFVRNSPLHF. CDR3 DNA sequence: TGTGCCAGCAGTTTCGTCAGGAATTCACCCCTCCACTTT.